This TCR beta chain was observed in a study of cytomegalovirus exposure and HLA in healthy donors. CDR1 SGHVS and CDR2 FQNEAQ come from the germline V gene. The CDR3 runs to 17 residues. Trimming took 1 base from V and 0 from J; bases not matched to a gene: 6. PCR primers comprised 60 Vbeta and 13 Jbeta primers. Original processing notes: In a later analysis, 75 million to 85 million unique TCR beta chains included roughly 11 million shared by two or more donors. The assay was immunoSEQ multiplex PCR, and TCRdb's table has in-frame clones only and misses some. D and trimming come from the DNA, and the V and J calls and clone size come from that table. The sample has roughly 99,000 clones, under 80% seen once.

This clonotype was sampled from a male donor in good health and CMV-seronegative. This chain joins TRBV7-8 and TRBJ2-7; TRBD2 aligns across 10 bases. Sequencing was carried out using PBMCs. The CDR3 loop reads CASSLGGGLASSYEQYF. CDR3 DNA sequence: TGTGCCAGCAGCTTAGGTGGGGGACTAGCGAGCTCCTACGAGCAGTACTTC.